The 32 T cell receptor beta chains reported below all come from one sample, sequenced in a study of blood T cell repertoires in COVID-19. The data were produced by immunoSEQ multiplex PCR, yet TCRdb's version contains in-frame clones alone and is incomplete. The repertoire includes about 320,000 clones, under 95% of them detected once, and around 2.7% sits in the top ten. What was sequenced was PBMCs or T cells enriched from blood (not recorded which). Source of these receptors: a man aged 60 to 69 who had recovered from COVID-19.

CDR3 nucleotides: TGTGCCAGCAGCGGCGGTGTAGCCAGAGCTTTCTTT. It codes for CASSGGVARAFF. The chain has TRBV6-5 and TRBJ1-1; D remains unclear. V gave up 6 bases and J gave up 10 bases, with 15 bases separating them. This CDR3 comprises 12 residues. CDR1 is MNHEY and CDR2 is SVGAGI in the germline V gene.

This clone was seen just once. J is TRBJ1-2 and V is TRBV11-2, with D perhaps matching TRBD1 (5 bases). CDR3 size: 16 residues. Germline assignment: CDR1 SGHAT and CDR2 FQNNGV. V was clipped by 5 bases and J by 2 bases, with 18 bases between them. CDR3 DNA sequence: TGTGCCAGCAGCCGAACGACAGAGGCCCGAAACTATGGCTACACCTTC. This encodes CASSRTTEARNYGYTF.

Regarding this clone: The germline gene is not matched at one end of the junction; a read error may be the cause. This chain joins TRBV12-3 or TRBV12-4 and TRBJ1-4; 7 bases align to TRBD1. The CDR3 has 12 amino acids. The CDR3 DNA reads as TGTGCCAGCAGTGTCGCAGGGGGTAAACTGCTTTTT. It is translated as CASSVAGGKLLF.

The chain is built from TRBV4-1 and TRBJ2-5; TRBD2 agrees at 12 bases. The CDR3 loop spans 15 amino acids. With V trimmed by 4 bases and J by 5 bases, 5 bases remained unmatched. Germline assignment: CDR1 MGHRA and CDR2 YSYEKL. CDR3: CASSPSGGAVETQYF. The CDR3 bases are TGCGCCAGCAGCCCTAGCGGGGGGGCCGTCGAGACCCAGTACTTC.

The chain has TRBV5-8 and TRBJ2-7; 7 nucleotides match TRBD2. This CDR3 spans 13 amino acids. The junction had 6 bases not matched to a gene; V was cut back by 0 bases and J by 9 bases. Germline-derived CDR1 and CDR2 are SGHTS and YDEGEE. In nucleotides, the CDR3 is TGTGCCAGCAGCTTGGTGTCAGGCGGGGGGCAGTACTTC. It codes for CASSLVSGGGQYF.

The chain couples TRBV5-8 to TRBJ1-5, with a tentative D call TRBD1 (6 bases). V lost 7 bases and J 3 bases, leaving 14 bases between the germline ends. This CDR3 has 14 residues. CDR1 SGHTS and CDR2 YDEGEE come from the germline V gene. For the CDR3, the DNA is TGTGCCAGCGTAGTTCAGGGGTACAATCAGCCCCAGCATTTT. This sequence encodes CASVVQGYNQPQHF.

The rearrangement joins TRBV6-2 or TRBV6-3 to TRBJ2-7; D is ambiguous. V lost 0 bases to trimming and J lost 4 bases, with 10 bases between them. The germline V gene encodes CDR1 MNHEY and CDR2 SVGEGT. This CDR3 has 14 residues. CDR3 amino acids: CASSYSKSTYEQYF. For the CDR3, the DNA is TGTGCCAGCAGTTACTCGAAATCGACTTACGAGCAGTACTTC.

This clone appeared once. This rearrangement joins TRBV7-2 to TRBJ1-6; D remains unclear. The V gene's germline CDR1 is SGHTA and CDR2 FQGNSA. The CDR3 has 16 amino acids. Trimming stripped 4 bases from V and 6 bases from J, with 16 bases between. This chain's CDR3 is CASSSHELLPNSPLHF. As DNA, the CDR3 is TGTGCCAGCAGCTCCCACGAGCTCCTTCCTAATTCACCCCTCCACTTT.

This CDR3 reads CASSLGGWQETQYF. The CDR3 nucleotides read TGTGCCAGCAGCTTAGGCGGATGGCAAGAGACCCAGTACTTC. The rearrangement uses TRBV7-9 and TRBJ2-5; no clear D. Germline V gene data show CDR1 as SEHNR and CDR2 as FQNEAQ (reference sequence). CDR3 length: 14 amino acids. V gave up 1 base and J gave up 2 bases, with 8 bases separating them. Full variable domain (outside the CDR3, taken from reference TRBV7-9 and TRBJ2-5): DTGVSQNPRHKITKRGQNVTFRCDPISEHNRLYWYRQTLGQGPEFLTYFQNEAQLEKSRLLSDRFSAERPKGSFSTLEIQRTEQGDSAMYLCASSLGGWQETQYFGPGTRLLVL.

DNA for the CDR3: TGCGCCAGCAGTGCCGCGACAGGGTGGACGCAGTATTTT. It encodes CASSAATGWTQYF. This sequence joins TRBV10-1 and TRBJ2-3; the match to TRBD1 covers 7 bases. Looked up from germline, CDR1 is WNHNN and CDR2 is SYGVQD (reference sequence). CDR3 length: 13 amino acids. Unmatched junction bases numbered 7, after V lost 4 bases and J lost 9 bases.

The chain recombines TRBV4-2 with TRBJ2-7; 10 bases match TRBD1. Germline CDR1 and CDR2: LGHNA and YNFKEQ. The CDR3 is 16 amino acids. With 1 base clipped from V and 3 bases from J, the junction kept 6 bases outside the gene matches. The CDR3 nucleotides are TGTGCCAGCAGCCAAGTTTTTGGGACAGGGGACTACGAGCAGTACTTC. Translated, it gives CASSQVFGTGDYEQYF.

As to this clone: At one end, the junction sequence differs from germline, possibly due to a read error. CDR3 residues: CASSRIGAGPRDTQYF. The CDR3 DNA follows: TGTGCTAGCAGTCGAATCGGTGCGGGACCTCGGGATACGCAGTATTTT. This chain uses TRBV7-7 with TRBJ2-3, with D perhaps matching TRBD2 (6 bases). CDR3 size: 16 residues. Germline loops: CDR1 SSHAT, CDR2 FNYEAQ (reference sequence).

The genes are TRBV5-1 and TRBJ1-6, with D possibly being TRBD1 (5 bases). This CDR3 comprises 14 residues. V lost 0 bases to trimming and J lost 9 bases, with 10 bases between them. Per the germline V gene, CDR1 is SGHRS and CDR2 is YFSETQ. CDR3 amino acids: CASSLGQGSSPLHF. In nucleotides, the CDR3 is TGCGCCAGCAGCTTGGGGCAGGGTAGTTCACCCCTCCACTTT. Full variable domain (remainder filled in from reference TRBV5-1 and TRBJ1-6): KAGVTQTPRYLIKTRGQQVTLSCSPISGHRSVSWYQQTPGQGLQFLFEYFSETQRNKGNFPGRFSGRQFSNSRSEMNVSTLELGDSALYLCASSLGQGSSPLHFGNGTRLTVT.

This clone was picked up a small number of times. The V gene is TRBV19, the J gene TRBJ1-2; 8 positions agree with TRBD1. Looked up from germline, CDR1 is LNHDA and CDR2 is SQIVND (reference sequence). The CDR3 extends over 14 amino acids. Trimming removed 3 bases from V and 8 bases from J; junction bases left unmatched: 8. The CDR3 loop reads CASSITGGGGGYTF. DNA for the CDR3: TGTGCCAGTAGTATTACAGGGGGTGGTGGAGGCTACACCTTC.

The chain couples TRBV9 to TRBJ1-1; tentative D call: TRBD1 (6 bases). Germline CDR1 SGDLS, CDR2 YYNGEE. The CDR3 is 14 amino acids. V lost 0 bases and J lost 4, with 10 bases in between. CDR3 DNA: TGTGCCAGCAGCGTAGCAGGGGTCCCCACTGAAGCTTTCTTT. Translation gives CASSVAGVPTEAFF.

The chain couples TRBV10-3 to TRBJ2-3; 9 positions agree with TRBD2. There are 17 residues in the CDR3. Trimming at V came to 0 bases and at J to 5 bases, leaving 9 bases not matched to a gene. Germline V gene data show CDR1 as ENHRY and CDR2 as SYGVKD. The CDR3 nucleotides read TGTGCCATCAGTGAGTCGGGAGCGGGGGGAGAGTTAGATACGCAGTATTTT. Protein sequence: CAISESGAGGELDTQYF.

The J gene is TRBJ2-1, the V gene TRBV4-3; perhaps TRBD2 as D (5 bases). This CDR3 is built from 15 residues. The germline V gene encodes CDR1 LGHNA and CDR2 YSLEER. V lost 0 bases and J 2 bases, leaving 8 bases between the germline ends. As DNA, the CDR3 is TGCGCCAGCAGCCAAGATCGAGGGACCTACAATGAGCAGTTCTTC. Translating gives CASSQDRGTYNEQFF.

As DNA, the CDR3 is TGTGCCAGCAGCTTATCCGGGGACACCGGGGAGCTGTTTTTT. Translating it yields CASSLSGDTGELFF. J is TRBJ2-2 and V is TRBV7-9; D is possibly TRBD2 (5 bases). Trimming took 2 bases from V and 3 from J, leaving 7 bases between them. Germline CDR1 and CDR2: SEHNR and FQNEAQ (reference sequence). This CDR3 contains 14 residues.

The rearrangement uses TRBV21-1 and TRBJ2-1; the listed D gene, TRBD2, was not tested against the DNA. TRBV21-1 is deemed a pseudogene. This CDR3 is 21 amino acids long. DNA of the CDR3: TGTGCCAGCAGCAATTCAAATCCGACTAGCGGGGGGGCCCAGGAATACAATGAGCAGTTCTTC. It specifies CASSNSNPTSGGAQEYNEQFF.

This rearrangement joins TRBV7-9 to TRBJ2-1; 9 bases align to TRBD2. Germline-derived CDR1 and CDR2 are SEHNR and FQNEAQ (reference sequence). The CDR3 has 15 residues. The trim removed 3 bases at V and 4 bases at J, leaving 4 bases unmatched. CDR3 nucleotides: TGTGCCAGCAGCTTTAGCGGGAGCGGGTACAATGAGCAGTTCTTC. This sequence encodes CASSFSGSGYNEQFF. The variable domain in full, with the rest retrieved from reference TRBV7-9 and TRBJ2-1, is DTGVSQNPRHKITKRGQNVTFRCDPISEHNRLYWYRQTLGQGPEFLTYFQNEAQLEKSRLLSDRFSAERPKGSFSTLEIQRTEQGDSAMYLCASSFSGSGYNEQFFGPGTRLTVL.

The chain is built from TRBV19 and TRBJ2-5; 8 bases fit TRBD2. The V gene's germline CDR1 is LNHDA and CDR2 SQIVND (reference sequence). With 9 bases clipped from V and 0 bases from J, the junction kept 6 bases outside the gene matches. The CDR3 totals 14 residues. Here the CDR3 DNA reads TGTGCCAGACCGGGGGGGGAGTACCAAGAGACCCAGTACTTC. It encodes CARPGGEYQETQYF.

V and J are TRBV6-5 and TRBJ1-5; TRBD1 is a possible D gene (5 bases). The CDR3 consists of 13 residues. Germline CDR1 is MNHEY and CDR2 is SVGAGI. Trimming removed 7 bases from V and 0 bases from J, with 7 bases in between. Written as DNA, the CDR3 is TGTGCCAGCACGCAGGGTAGCAATCAGCCCCAGCATTTT. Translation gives CASTQGSNQPQHF.

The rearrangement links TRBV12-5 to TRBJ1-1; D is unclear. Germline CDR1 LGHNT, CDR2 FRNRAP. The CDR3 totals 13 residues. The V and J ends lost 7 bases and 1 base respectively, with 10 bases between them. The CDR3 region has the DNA TGTGCTAGTGCCCCAGGAGGGAACACTGAAGCTTTCTTT. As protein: CASAPGGNTEAFF. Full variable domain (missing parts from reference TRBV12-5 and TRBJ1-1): DARVTQTPRHKVTEMGQEVTMRCQPILGHNTVFWYRQTMMQGLELLAYFRNRAPLDDSGMPKDRFSAEMPDATLATLKIQPSEPRDSAVYFCASAPGGNTEAFFGQGTRLTVV.

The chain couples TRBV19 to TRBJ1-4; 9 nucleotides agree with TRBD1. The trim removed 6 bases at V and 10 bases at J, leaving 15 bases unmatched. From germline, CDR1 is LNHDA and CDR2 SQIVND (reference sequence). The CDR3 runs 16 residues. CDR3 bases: TGTGCCAGTAGCCAACCGAGGGGGGAGACAGGGGGAAAACTGTTTTTT. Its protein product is CASSQPRGETGGKLFF. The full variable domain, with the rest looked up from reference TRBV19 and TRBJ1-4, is DGGITQSPKYLFRKEGQNVTLSCEQNLNHDAMYWYRQDPGQGLRLIYYSQIVNDFQKGDIAEGYSVSREKKESFPLTVTSAQKNPTAFYLCASSQPRGETGGKLFFGSGTQLSVL.

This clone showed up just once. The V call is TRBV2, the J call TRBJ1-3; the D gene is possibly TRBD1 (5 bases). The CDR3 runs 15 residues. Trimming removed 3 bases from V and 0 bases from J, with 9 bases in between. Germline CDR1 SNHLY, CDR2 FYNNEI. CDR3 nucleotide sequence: TGTGCCAGCAGTGAGCCGACAGTCTCTGGAAACACCATATATTTT. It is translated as CASSEPTVSGNTIYF. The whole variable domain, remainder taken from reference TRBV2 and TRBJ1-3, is EPEVTQTPSHQVTQMGQEVILRCVPISNHLYFYWYRQILGQKVEFLVSFYNNEISEKSEIFDDQFSVERPDGSNFTLKIRSTKLEDSAMYFCASSEPTVSGNTIYFGEGSWLTVV.

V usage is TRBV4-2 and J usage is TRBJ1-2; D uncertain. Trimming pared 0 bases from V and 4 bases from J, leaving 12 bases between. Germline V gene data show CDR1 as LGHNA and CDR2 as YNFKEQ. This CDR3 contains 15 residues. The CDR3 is CASSQDHAQSYGYTF. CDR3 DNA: TGTGCCAGCAGCCAAGATCATGCACAGAGCTATGGCTACACCTTC.

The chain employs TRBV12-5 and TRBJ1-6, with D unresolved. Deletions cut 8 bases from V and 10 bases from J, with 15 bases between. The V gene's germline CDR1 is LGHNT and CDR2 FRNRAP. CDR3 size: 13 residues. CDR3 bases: TGTGCTAGTACCCAAAGTCAGCGCTCACCCCTCCACTTT. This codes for CASTQSQRSPLHF. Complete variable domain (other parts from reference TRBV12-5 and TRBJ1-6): DARVTQTPRHKVTEMGQEVTMRCQPILGHNTVFWYRQTMMQGLELLAYFRNRAPLDDSGMPKDRFSAEMPDATLATLKIQPSEPRDSAVYFCASTQSQRSPLHFGNGTRLTVT.

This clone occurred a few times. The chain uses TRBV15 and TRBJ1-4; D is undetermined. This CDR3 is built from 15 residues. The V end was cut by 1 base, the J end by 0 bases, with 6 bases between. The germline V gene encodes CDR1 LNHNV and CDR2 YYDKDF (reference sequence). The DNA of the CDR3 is TGTGCCACCAGCAGAGCCGGGGCAACTAATGAAAAACTGTTTTTT. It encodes CATSRAGATNEKLFF.

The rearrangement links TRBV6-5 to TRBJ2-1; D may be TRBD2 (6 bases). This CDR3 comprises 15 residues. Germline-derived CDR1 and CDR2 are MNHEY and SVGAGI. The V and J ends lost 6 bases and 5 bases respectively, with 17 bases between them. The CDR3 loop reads CASSPGGSAHNEQFF. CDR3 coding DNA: TGTGCCAGCAGCCCCGGGGGTAGCGCCCACAATGAGCAGTTCTTC.

DNA for the CDR3: TGTGCCAGCAGCCCCCAACCAGCCGGGACAGGGTACGGCTCCTATAATTCACCCCTCCACTTT. It translates to CASSPQPAGTGYGSYNSPLHF. The rearrangement joins TRBV7-6 to TRBJ1-6, with 9 bases identical to TRBD1. Germline assignment: CDR1 SGHVS and CDR2 FNYEAQ. Trimming took 5 bases from V and 0 from J; bases not matched to a gene: 17. This CDR3 spans 21 amino acids.

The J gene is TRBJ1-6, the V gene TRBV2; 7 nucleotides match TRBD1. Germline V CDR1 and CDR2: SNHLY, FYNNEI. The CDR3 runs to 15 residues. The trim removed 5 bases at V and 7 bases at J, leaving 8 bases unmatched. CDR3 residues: CASSPRTGPNSPLHF. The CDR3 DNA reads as TGTGCCAGCAGTCCCCGGACAGGTCCGAATTCACCCCTCCACTTT.

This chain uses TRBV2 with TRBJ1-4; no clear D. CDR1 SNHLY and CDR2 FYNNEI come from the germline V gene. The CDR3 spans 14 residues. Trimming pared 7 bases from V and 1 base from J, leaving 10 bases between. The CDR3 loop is CASKRGRTNEKLFF. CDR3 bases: TGTGCCAGCAAAAGAGGCAGAACTAATGAAAAACTGTTTTTT. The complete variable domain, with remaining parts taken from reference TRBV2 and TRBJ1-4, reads EPEVTQTPSHQVTQMGQEVILRCVPISNHLYFYWYRQILGQKVEFLVSFYNNEISEKSEIFDDQFSVERPDGSNFTLKIRSTKLEDSAMYFCASKRGRTNEKLFFGSGTQLSVL.